A selection of T cell receptor beta chains follows, all from one sample in a study of T cells in localized non-small cell lung cancer. The repertoire was sequenced with immunoSEQ multiplex PCR; TCRdb's copy has only in-frame clones and lacks some. The sample lists roughly 30,000 clones, over 75% occurring once. This sample comprised peripheral blood mononuclear cells, obtained before any cancer treatment. These receptors were obtained from a woman aged 40-75 years with stage III lung adenocarcinoma. Each CDR3 is given with its conserved first and last residue. D genes are given only for firm matches. The size field is filled for only some rows; it gives once, few, many or a size class.

j_gene: TRBJ2-3; d_gene: TRBD1; abundance: .; v_gene: TRBV4-2; CDR3nt: TGTGCCAGCAGCCAAGAAGGGGGCCCTTCAACAGATACGCAGTATTTT; CDR3aa: CASSQEGGPSTDTQYF
j_gene: TRBJ1-6; d_gene: TRBD1; abundance: .; v_gene: TRBV28; CDR3nt: TGTGCCAGCAGTTCTCTTTGGACAGGGTATAATTCACCCCTCCACTTT; CDR3aa: CASSSLWTGYNSPLHF
j_gene: TRBJ2-6; d_gene: .; abundance: .; v_gene: TRBV7-9; CDR3nt: TGTGCCAGCAGCCGAGGGGAGTCTGGGGCCAACGTCCTGACTTTC; CDR3aa: CASSRGESGANVLTF
j_gene: TRBJ2-2; d_gene: TRBD2; abundance: .; v_gene: TRBV7-7; CDR3nt: TGTGCTAGCAGTCGGACTAGCGGGGGGTCCGGGGAGCTGTTTTTT; CDR3aa: CASSRTSGGSGELFF
j_gene: TRBJ2-2; d_gene: .; abundance: .; v_gene: TRBV15; CDR3nt: TGTGCCACCTGCAGAGATTTAAAACAGGGCGACACCGGGGAGCTGTTTTTT; CDR3aa: CATCRDLKQGDTGELFF
j_gene: TRBJ1-2; d_gene: TRBD1; abundance: .; v_gene: TRBV15; CDR3nt: TGTGCCACCAGCAGAGGACAGGGTTCCGGCTACACCTTC; CDR3aa: CATSRGQGSGYTF
j_gene: TRBJ1-4; d_gene: .; abundance: .; v_gene: TRBV15; CDR3nt: TGTGCCACCAGCAGGACCCGGTTTGAGAATGAAAAACTGTTTTTT; CDR3aa: CATSRTRFENEKLFF
j_gene: TRBJ1-1; d_gene: TRBD1; abundance: .; v_gene: TRBV7-2; CDR3nt: TGTGCCAGCAGCTTGGGGGACAGGAGAAACACTGAAGCTTTCTTT; CDR3aa: CASSLGDRRNTEAFF
j_gene: TRBJ1-3; d_gene: .; abundance: once; v_gene: TRBV28; CDR3nt: TGTGCCAGCATTGAGGCCCTCTCTGGAAACACCATATATTTT; CDR3aa: CASIEALSGNTIYF
j_gene: TRBJ1-1; d_gene: TRBD1; abundance: .; v_gene: TRBV18; CDR3nt: TGTGCCAGCTCAACGGGGACAGGGGGTGCCACTGAAGCTTTCTTT; CDR3aa: CASSTGTGGATEAFF
j_gene: TRBJ2-1; d_gene: .; abundance: .; v_gene: TRBV6-4; CDR3nt: TGTGCCAGCAGTGACTTCGGGGAGCAGTTCTTC; CDR3aa: CASSDFGEQFF
j_gene: TRBJ2-7; d_gene: .; abundance: .; v_gene: TRBV10-1; CDR3nt: TGCGCCAGCAGTGGTGGCGCGCCCTACGAGCAGTACTTC; CDR3aa: CASSGGAPYEQYF
j_gene: TRBJ2-5; d_gene: TRBD2; abundance: .; v_gene: TRBV9; CDR3nt: TGTGCCAGCAGCGTAGGTAGCGGGAGGGGCCAAGAGACCCAGTACTTC; CDR3aa: CASSVGSGRGQETQYF
j_gene: TRBJ2-2; d_gene: .; abundance: .; v_gene: TRBV7-7; CDR3nt: TGTGCTAGCAGCTTAGCCGGAACCGGGGAGCTGTTTTTT; CDR3aa: CASSLAGTGELFF
j_gene: TRBJ2-3; d_gene: .; abundance: .; v_gene: TRBV5-1; CDR3nt: TGCGCCAGCAGCTTGGCAGGCAATACAGATACGCAGTATTTT; CDR3aa: CASSLAGNTDTQYF
j_gene: TRBJ2-6; d_gene: .; abundance: .; v_gene: TRBV27; CDR3nt: TGTGCCAGCAGTGGAGGCACAACCTCTGGGGCCAACGTCCTGACTTTC; CDR3aa: CASSGGTTSGANVLTF
j_gene: TRBJ2-1; d_gene: .; abundance: .; v_gene: TRBV7-9; CDR3nt: TGTGCCAGCAGCTTAGCGGGGGGCGGCCACAATGAGCAGTTCTTC; CDR3aa: CASSLAGGGHNEQFF
j_gene: TRBJ2-5; d_gene: TRBD1; abundance: .; v_gene: TRBV7-7; CDR3nt: TGTGCCAGCAGCTTAGGGGGGACAGCCCAAGAGACCCAGTACTTC; CDR3aa: CASSLGGTAQETQYF
j_gene: TRBJ1-5; d_gene: .; abundance: .; v_gene: TRBV21-1; CDR3nt: TGTGCCAGCAGCATACACAGGTTCAATCAGCCCCAGCATTTT; CDR3aa: CASSIHRFNQPQHF
j_gene: TRBJ2-7; d_gene: TRBD2; abundance: .; v_gene: TRBV2; CDR3nt: TGTGCCACCCGGGACTACCTCTACGAGCAGTACTTC; CDR3aa: CATRDYLYEQYF
j_gene: TRBJ2-7; d_gene: .; abundance: .; v_gene: TRBV5-4; CDR3nt: TGTGCCAGCAGCTTGGAGGGCGGCTACGAGCAGTACTTC; CDR3aa: CASSLEGGYEQYF
j_gene: TRBJ2-7; d_gene: .; abundance: .; v_gene: TRBV27; CDR3nt: TGTGCCAGCAGTTTCCCCGACAGGTTCACCTACGAGCAGTACTTC; CDR3aa: CASSFPDRFTYEQYF
j_gene: TRBJ2-3; d_gene: .; abundance: .; v_gene: TRBV9; CDR3nt: TGTGCCAGCAGCGCCCACGGGGAGCTCACAGATACGCAGTATTTT; CDR3aa: CASSAHGELTDTQYF
j_gene: TRBJ1-5; d_gene: .; abundance: .; v_gene: TRBV27; CDR3nt: TGTGCCAGCAGTTTATCCGGGGGGCGCGGGCAGCCCCAGCATTTT; CDR3aa: CASSLSGGRGQPQHF
j_gene: TRBJ1-1; d_gene: .; abundance: .; v_gene: TRBV10-3; CDR3nt: TGTGCCATCAGTGAGTTGGAGGGGCGGGACACTGAAGCTTTCTTT; CDR3aa: CAISELEGRDTEAFF
j_gene: TRBJ1-5; d_gene: .; abundance: .; v_gene: TRBV10-3; CDR3nt: TGTGCCATCAGTGGAGGGAGACCCGATCAGCCCCAGCATTTT; CDR3aa: CAISGGRPDQPQHF
j_gene: TRBJ2-1; d_gene: TRBD1; abundance: .; v_gene: TRBV5-4; CDR3nt: TGTGCCAGCAGCTTAAGGGACAGCTACAATGAGCAGTTCTTC; CDR3aa: CASSLRDSYNEQFF
j_gene: TRBJ2-5; d_gene: TRBD2; abundance: .; v_gene: TRBV5-1; CDR3nt: TGCGCCAGCAGCTCCTTAGCGGGGGGACAAGAGACCCAGTACTTC; CDR3aa: CASSSLAGGQETQYF
j_gene: TRBJ2-1; d_gene: TRBD1; abundance: .; v_gene: TRBV28; CDR3nt: TGTGCCAGCAGCTTTACCGGGACAGTCTACAATGAGCAGTTCTTC; CDR3aa: CASSFTGTVYNEQFF
j_gene: TRBJ2-3; d_gene: TRBD2; abundance: .; v_gene: TRBV15; CDR3nt: TGTGCCACCAGCAGAGGTCTAGCGGGAGGAGGAGGCACAGATACGCAGTATTTT; CDR3aa: CATSRGLAGGGGTDTQYF
j_gene: TRBJ1-1; d_gene: .; abundance: .; v_gene: TRBV6-1; CDR3nt: TGTGCCAGCAGTGAAGTGAGTGAGAACACTGAAGCTTTCTTT; CDR3aa: CASSEVSENTEAFF
j_gene: TRBJ1-2; d_gene: TRBD1; abundance: .; v_gene: TRBV29-1; CDR3nt: TGCAGCGTCCCCGGGACAGGCGGTAACTATGGCTACACCTTC; CDR3aa: CSVPGTGGNYGYTF
j_gene: TRBJ1-2; d_gene: .; abundance: .; v_gene: TRBV28; CDR3nt: TGTGCCAGCAGTCCCAGAGGAAGAAAAAGCCATGGCTACACCTTC; CDR3aa: CASSPRGRKSHGYTF
j_gene: TRBJ1-5; d_gene: TRBD1; abundance: .; v_gene: TRBV28; CDR3nt: TGTGCCAGCAGGTTCGGGACAGGGGACAATCAGCCCCAGCATTTT; CDR3aa: CASRFGTGDNQPQHF
j_gene: TRBJ2-5; d_gene: .; abundance: .; v_gene: TRBV4-1; CDR3nt: TGCGCCAGCAGCTTTACTTCAGGGCATTCCGAGACCCAGTACTTC; CDR3aa: CASSFTSGHSETQYF
j_gene: TRBJ1-1; d_gene: .; abundance: .; v_gene: TRBV7-2; CDR3nt: TGTGCCAGCAGCGCGCAGTTAACAGGGACGAACACTGAAGCTTTCTTT; CDR3aa: CASSAQLTGTNTEAFF
j_gene: TRBJ2-2; d_gene: .; abundance: .; v_gene: TRBV15; CDR3nt: TGTGCCACCAGCAGAGACAGGGGGGACACCGGGGAGCTGTTTTTT; CDR3aa: CATSRDRGDTGELFF
j_gene: TRBJ2-3; d_gene: .; abundance: .; v_gene: TRBV21-1; CDR3nt: TGTGCCAGCAGCACGCGGACTAGCGCTTACACAGATACGCAGTATTTT; CDR3aa: CASSTRTSAYTDTQYF
j_gene: TRBJ2-6; d_gene: .; abundance: .; v_gene: TRBV6-4; CDR3nt: TGTGCCAGCAGTAGCGACTCTGGGGCCAACGTCCTGACTTTC; CDR3aa: CASSSDSGANVLTF
j_gene: TRBJ2-1; d_gene: .; abundance: .; v_gene: TRBV6-1; CDR3nt: TGTGCCAGCAGTCTGGACAGATACAATGAGCAGTTCTTC; CDR3aa: CASSLDRYNEQFF
j_gene: TRBJ1-5; d_gene: .; abundance: .; v_gene: TRBV7-9; CDR3nt: TGTGCCAGCAGCTCACAGGGTGCGGGGCAGCCCCAGCATTTT; CDR3aa: CASSSQGAGQPQHF
j_gene: TRBJ2-7; d_gene: TRBD1; abundance: few; v_gene: TRBV5-6; CDR3nt: TGTGCCACCCCCGGGACAGGGTTCTACGAGCAGTACTTC; CDR3aa: CATPGTGFYEQYF
j_gene: TRBJ2-5; d_gene: .; abundance: .; v_gene: TRBV9; CDR3nt: TGTGCCAGCAGTGTGGGCAGGGGAAGGGAGACCCAGTACTTC; CDR3aa: CASSVGRGRETQYF
j_gene: TRBJ2-4; d_gene: .; abundance: .; v_gene: TRBV7-9; CDR3nt: TGTGCCAGCAGCCCGGGGATGGCGGACATTCAGTACTTC; CDR3aa: CASSPGMADIQYF
j_gene: TRBJ2-1; d_gene: .; abundance: .; v_gene: TRBV6-5; CDR3nt: TGTGCCAGCAGTTACGGTGCCAGGGGTCCCTACAATGAGCAGTTCTTC; CDR3aa: CASSYGARGPYNEQFF
j_gene: TRBJ2-5; d_gene: .; abundance: .; v_gene: TRBV29-1; CDR3nt: TGCAGCGTTGAACAAGGGTCCTTTGCGGAGACCCAGTACTTC; CDR3aa: CSVEQGSFAETQYF
j_gene: TRBJ2-2; d_gene: .; abundance: .; v_gene: TRBV23-1; CDR3nt: TGCGCCAGCAGTCCCCCGGGACATGAGAACACCGGGGAGCTGTTTTTT; CDR3aa: CASSPPGHENTGELFF
j_gene: TRBJ2-7; d_gene: TRBD2; abundance: .; v_gene: TRBV15; CDR3nt: TGTGCCACCAGCAGAGGGACTAGCGGGAGCTACGAGCAGTACTTC; CDR3aa: CATSRGTSGSYEQYF
j_gene: TRBJ1-4; d_gene: TRBD1; abundance: .; v_gene: TRBV5-1; CDR3nt: TGCGCCAGCAGCTTGGGGACAGGGCCTGAAAAACTGTTTTTT; CDR3aa: CASSLGTGPEKLFF
j_gene: TRBJ2-5; d_gene: TRBD2; abundance: .; v_gene: TRBV7-9; CDR3nt: TGTGCCAGCAGCACGGAACTAGCGGGAGGGGGAGAGACCCAGTACTTC; CDR3aa: CASSTELAGGGETQYF
j_gene: TRBJ2-5; d_gene: TRBD1; abundance: .; v_gene: TRBV11-3; CDR3nt: TGTGCCAGCAGCCCCGGGACAGGGGTTGGGGAGACCCAGTACTTC; CDR3aa: CASSPGTGVGETQYF
j_gene: TRBJ2-7; d_gene: TRBD2; abundance: once; v_gene: TRBV28; CDR3nt: TGTGCCAGCAGGACGCTTAGCGGGAGGGCCTACGAGCAGTACTTC; CDR3aa: CASRTLSGRAYEQYF
j_gene: TRBJ2-3; d_gene: .; abundance: .; v_gene: TRBV5-4; CDR3nt: TGTGCCAGCAGCTTAATGACACTTAGCACAGATACGCAGTATTTT; CDR3aa: CASSLMTLSTDTQYF
j_gene: TRBJ1-2; d_gene: .; abundance: once; v_gene: TRBV2; CDR3nt: TGTGCCAGCAGACCCGACAGAGGCTCGTATGGCTACACCTTC; CDR3aa: CASRPDRGSYGYTF
j_gene: TRBJ1-2; d_gene: TRBD1; abundance: once; v_gene: TRBV4-1; CDR3nt: TGCGCCAGCAGCCAAGGACAGGGGGCGGACTATGGCTACACCTTC; CDR3aa: CASSQGQGADYGYTF